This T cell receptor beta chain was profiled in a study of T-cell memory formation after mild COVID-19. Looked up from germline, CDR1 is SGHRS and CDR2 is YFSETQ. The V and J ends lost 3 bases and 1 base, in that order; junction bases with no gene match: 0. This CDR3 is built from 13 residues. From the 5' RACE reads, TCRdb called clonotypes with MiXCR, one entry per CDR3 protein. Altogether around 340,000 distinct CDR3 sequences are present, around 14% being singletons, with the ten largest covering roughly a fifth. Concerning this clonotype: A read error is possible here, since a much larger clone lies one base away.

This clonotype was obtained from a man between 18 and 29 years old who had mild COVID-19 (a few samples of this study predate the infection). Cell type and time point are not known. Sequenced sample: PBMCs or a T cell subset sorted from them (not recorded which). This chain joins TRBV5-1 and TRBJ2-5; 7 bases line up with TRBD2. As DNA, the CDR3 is TGCGCCAGCAGCTGGGGGGGCCAAGAGACCCAGTACTTC. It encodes CASSWGGQETQYF.